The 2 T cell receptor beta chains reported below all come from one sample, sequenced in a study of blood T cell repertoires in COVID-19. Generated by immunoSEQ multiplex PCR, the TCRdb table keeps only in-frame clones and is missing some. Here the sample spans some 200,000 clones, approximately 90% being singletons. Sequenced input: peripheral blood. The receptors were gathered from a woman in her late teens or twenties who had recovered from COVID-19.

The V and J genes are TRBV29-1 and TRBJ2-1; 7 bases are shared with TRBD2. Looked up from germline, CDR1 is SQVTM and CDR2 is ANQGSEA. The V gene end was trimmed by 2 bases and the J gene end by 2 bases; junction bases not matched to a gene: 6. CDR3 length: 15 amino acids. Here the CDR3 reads CSVESGLAAYNEQFF. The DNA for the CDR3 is TGCAGCGTTGAATCCGGCCTAGCGGCCTACAATGAGCAGTTCTTC.

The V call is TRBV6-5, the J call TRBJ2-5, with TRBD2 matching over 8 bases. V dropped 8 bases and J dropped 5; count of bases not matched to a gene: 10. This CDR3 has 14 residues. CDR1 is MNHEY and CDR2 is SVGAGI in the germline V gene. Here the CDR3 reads CASLDRGGRETQYF. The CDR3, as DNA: TGTGCCAGCCTCGACCGGGGGGGCAGGGAGACCCAGTACTTC.